One sample yielded the 21 T cell receptor beta chains listed below, sequenced in a study of blood T cell repertoires in COVID-19. Method: immunoSEQ multiplex PCR; TCRdb's copy keeps in-frame clones and lacks some. The sample has around 110,000 clones, roughly nine tenths seen once. The specimen was peripheral blood. These receptors originate from a man aged 40-50 years with active or convalescent COVID-19.

The chain couples TRBV3-1 (or the pseudogene TRBV3-2) to TRBJ2-1; 12 bases align to TRBD1. The CDR3 sequence is 17 residues long. After removal of 3 bases from V and 4 bases from J, the junction contained 7 bases not matched to a gene. Germline V CDR1 and CDR2: LGHDT, YNNKEL (reference sequence). The CDR3 region has the DNA TGTGCCAGCAGCCACAAAAGGGGACAGGGGGCGTACAATGAGCAGTTCTTC. Amino acids: CASSHKRGQGAYNEQFF.

The chain has TRBV14 and TRBJ1-1, with D possibly matching TRBD1 (6 bases). This CDR3 comprises 12 residues. Germline V gene sequence: CDR1 SGHDN, CDR2 FVKESK. With 4 bases removed from V and 7 bases from J, the gap between germline ends came to 10 bases. CDR3 nucleotide sequence: TGTGCCAGCAGCCTCGTCAGGGGTGAAGCTTTCTTT. Encoded protein: CASSLVRGEAFF. Full variable domain (outside the CDR3, taken from reference TRBV14 and TRBJ1-1): EAGVTQFPSHSVIEKGQTVTLRCDPISGHDNLYWYRRVMGKEIKFLLHFVKESKQDESGMPNNRFLAERTGGTYSTLKVQPAELEDSGVYFCASSLVRGEAFFGQGTRLTVV.

A few counts support this clone. The chain employs TRBV9 and TRBJ1-2; D gene uncertain. The germline V gene has CDR1 SGDLS and CDR2 YYNGEE. Trimming left V 1 base short and J 7 bases short, with 32 bases between. The CDR3 loop spans 20 amino acids. The CDR3 loop reads CASSVKRSAQPGAGHGGYTF. The CDR3 bases are TGTGCCAGCAGCGTAAAGAGATCCGCACAACCGGGAGCGGGCCATGGTGGCTACACCTTC.

The chain carries TRBV6-6 and TRBJ2-2; TRBD1 agrees at 8 bases. The junction had 12 bases not matched to a gene; V was cut back by 8 bases and J by 4 bases. Germline V lookup: CDR1 MNHNY, CDR2 SVGAGI (reference sequence). CDR3 size: 16 residues. The CDR3 DNA follows: TGTGCCAGCGGACGTCGGGAAACAGGGGGCACCGGGGAGCTGTTTTTT. It specifies CASGRRETGGTGELFF.

The chain employs TRBV7-2 and TRBJ2-7; D ambiguous. CDR1 and CDR2 (germline): SGHTA, FQGNSA. The V end lost 3 bases, the J end lost 5 bases, and 5 bases lay between the germline ends. The CDR3 loop spans 11 amino acids. This CDR3 reads CASSFSDEQYF. CDR3 DNA sequence: TGTGCCAGCAGCTTCTCAGACGAGCAGTACTTC.

This clone has more than one count but fewer than ten. V usage is TRBV19 and J usage is TRBJ2-1, with 11 bases matching TRBD1. CDR3 length equals 15 residues. Trimming removed 5 bases from V and 2 bases from J; junction bases left unmatched: 2. From germline, CDR1 is LNHDA and CDR2 SQIVND (reference sequence). The CDR3 sequence is CASSSDRGPYNEQFF. CDR3 in DNA: TGTGCCAGTAGTTCGGACAGGGGGCCCTACAATGAGCAGTTCTTC. Drawing the rest from reference TRBV19 and TRBJ2-1, the complete variable domain is DGGITQSPKYLFRKEGQNVTLSCEQNLNHDAMYWYRQDPGQGLRLIYYSQIVNDFQKGDIAEGYSVSREKKESFPLTVTSAQKNPTAFYLCASSSDRGPYNEQFFGPGTRLTVL.

The V call is TRBV30, the J call TRBJ1-3, with TRBD1 matching 8 bases. Trimming at V came to 2 bases and at J to 7 bases, leaving 4 bases not matched to a gene. The CDR3 sequence is 13 residues long. In germline, CDR1 is GTSNPN, CDR2 SVGIG (reference sequence). As DNA, the CDR3 is TGTGCCTGGAGTCGGCAGGGGGCTAACACCATATATTTT. Its translation is CAWSRQGANTIYF.

V and J are TRBV5-4 and TRBJ2-4, with 7 bases that match TRBD2. Losses at the gene ends were 4 bases for V and 0 bases for J; bases not matched to a gene: 4. This CDR3 has 15 residues. Germline V gene data show CDR1 as SGHNT and CDR2 as YYREEE (reference sequence). The CDR3 is CASSPGGLAKNIQYF. Written as DNA, the CDR3 is TGTGCCAGCAGCCCGGGAGGCTTAGCCAAAAACATTCAGTACTTC.

This clone was found a few times. V usage is TRBV19 and J usage is TRBJ1-5; maybe TRBD1 (5 bases). Trimming stripped 4 bases from V and 7 bases from J, with 14 bases between. The germline V gene encodes CDR1 LNHDA and CDR2 SQIVND (reference sequence). The CDR3 runs to 14 residues. The CDR3 DNA follows: TGTGCCAGTAGTACCTCAGGGATGGGGCAGCCCCAGCATTTT. It specifies CASSTSGMGQPQHF.

J is TRBJ1-2 and V is TRBV5-4; maybe TRBD1 (5 bases). The germline V gene encodes CDR1 SGHNT and CDR2 YYREEE (reference sequence). Trimming took 4 bases from V and 4 from J, leaving 8 bases between them. This CDR3 comprises 12 residues. CDR3 DNA sequence: TGTGCCAGCAGCCCCCAGGGCTATGGCTACACCTTC. Its translation is CASSPQGYGYTF. The variable domain in full, completed from reference TRBV5-4 and TRBJ1-2, reads ETGVTQSPTHLIKTRGQQVTLRCSSQSGHNTVSWYQQALGQGPQFIFQYYREEENGRGNFPPRFSGLQFPNYSSELNVNALELDDSALYLCASSPQGYGYTFGSGTRLTVV.

The chain joins TRBV10-3 to TRBJ1-3; D unclear. The CDR3 has 13 residues. Germline V lookup: CDR1 ENHRY, CDR2 SYGVKD. Trimming left V 11 bases short and J 0 bases short, with 11 bases between. The CDR3: CAPGGSSGNTIYF. The CDR3, as DNA: TGTGCCCCGGGAGGGAGCTCTGGAAACACCATATATTTT.

This clone was counted once. This sequence joins TRBV5-1 and TRBJ2-3, with D possibly matching TRBD1 (6 bases). V was cut by 3 bases and J by 2 bases, with 16 bases left in between. There are 16 residues in the CDR3. CDR1 is SGHRS, CDR2 YFSETQ, per germline. In DNA, the CDR3 is TGCGCCAGCAGCTCGACAGGATACCTACCCACAGATACGCAGTATTTT. This encodes CASSSTGYLPTDTQYF.

The chain combines TRBV7-9 with TRBJ2-7; TRBD2 might be the D (6 bases). The V end was cut by 10 bases, the J end by 6 bases, with 19 bases between. Germline CDR1 SEHNR, CDR2 FQNEAQ (reference sequence). CDR3 length equals 13 residues. CDR3 amino acids: CATWIFGGSEQYF. The CDR3 coding sequence is TGTGCCACTTGGATCTTCGGGGGAAGCGAGCAGTACTTC.

The chain combines TRBV24-1 with TRBJ2-1; TRBD2 matches 11 bases. V was pared by 5 bases and J by 8 bases, with 7 bases of the junction left unmatched. CDR3 size: 15 residues. Germline V gene sequence: CDR1 KGHDR, CDR2 SFDVKD. The DNA of the CDR3 is TGTGCCACCAGTGTAGCGGGAGGGCCCACAGATGAGCAGTTCTTC. This translates into CATSVAGGPTDEQFF.

The genes are TRBV4-1 and TRBJ2-3; D is uncertain. V was pared by 1 base and J by 6 bases, with 8 bases between. The germline gives CDR1 MGHRA, CDR2 YSYEKL. There are 13 residues in the CDR3. Here the CDR3 reads CASSQGALDTQYF. In DNA, the CDR3 is TGCGCCAGCAGCCAAGGGGCTCTCGATACGCAGTATTTT.

V gene TRBV3-1 (or the pseudogene TRBV3-2) combines with J gene TRBJ1-5; unclear D gene. The CDR3 covers 17 residues. Trimming cost V 4 bases and J 6 bases, with 22 bases left between them. Germline V gene data show CDR1 as LGHDT and CDR2 as YNNKEL (reference sequence). In nucleotides, the CDR3 is TGTGCCAGCAGCCTTCAAACGGGCTATCTAGCCGGTCAGCCCCAGCATTTT. It specifies CASSLQTGYLAGQPQHF.

The CDR3 DNA sequence: TGCGCCAGCAGTGAGGTAGGGGGCGGCACCGGGGAGCTGTTTTTT. This sequence encodes CASSEVGGGTGELFF. This chain uses TRBV10-2 with TRBJ2-2, with TRBD1 matching 7 bases. The germline gives CDR1 WSHSY, CDR2 SAAADI. The CDR3 is 15 amino acids. J lost 4 bases, V lost 2 bases, and 4 bases had no gene match.

This sequence joins TRBV6-2 or TRBV6-3 and TRBJ2-7; possibly TRBD2 for D (5 bases). CDR1 is MNHEY and CDR2 is SVGEGT in the germline V gene. Trimming shortened V by 5 bases and J by 3 bases, and 8 bases separated the two germline ends. The CDR3 is made up of 12 amino acids. The CDR3 reads CASSQLGYEQYF. The CDR3 nucleotides read TGTGCCAGCAGTCAACTAGGCTACGAGCAGTACTTC.

J is TRBJ2-7 and V is TRBV27; 8 bases are shared with TRBD1. With 5 bases clipped from V and 2 bases from J, the junction kept 8 bases outside the gene matches. Looked up from germline, CDR1 is MNHEY and CDR2 is SMNVEV (reference sequence). The CDR3 covers 15 residues. The CDR3 reads CASSAGDRSPYEQYF. CDR3 DNA: TGTGCCAGCAGTGCAGGGGACAGGTCGCCCTACGAGCAGTACTTC.

The J gene is TRBJ1-4, the V gene TRBV2; maybe TRBD1 (6 bases). CDR1 is SNHLY, CDR2 FYNNEI, per germline. The germline V and J ends were trimmed by 6 bases and 0 bases, with 14 bases remaining between them. This CDR3 spans 16 amino acids. CDR3 sequence reads: CASREQGLATNEKLFF. The CDR3 DNA sequence: TGTGCCAGCAGGGAGCAGGGGCTTGCAACTAATGAAAAACTGTTTTTT.

This chain's CDR3 is CASSSTGVLAKNIQYF. CDR3 coding DNA: TGTGCCAGCAGCTCAACAGGAGTACTAGCCAAAAACATTCAGTACTTC. The rearrangement joins TRBV13 to TRBJ2-4; weak D call: TRBD1 (5 bases). V lost 4 bases and J 0 bases, leaving 13 bases between the germline ends. The V gene's germline CDR1 is PRHDT and CDR2 FYEKMQ (reference sequence). The length of the CDR3 is 16 residues.